This T cell receptor beta chain originates from a study of graft-versus-host responses after intestinal transplantation listed by TCRdb under 2021. Study-level background: The transplants that recipients got were multivisceral, liver-intestinal, or isolated intestinal. All recipients received anti-thymocyte globulin induction followed by maintenance tacrolimus and steroids for approximately 3 years. Bulk TCR-beta CDR3 sequencing was used to track graft-versus-host and host-versus-graft alloreactive T cell clones in the graft, circulation and bone marrow after intestinal transplantation. Alloreactive clones were identified by sequencing pre-transplant mixed lymphocyte reaction products and comparing these products with unstimulated pre-transplant donor and recipient T cells. The cohort enrolled some 23 intestinal transplant recipients, one of whom was a retransplant, and a few patients without pretransplant specimens were excluded. A peak of at least 4% donor T cells among recipient peripheral blood mononuclear cells was the definition used for donor T cell macrochimerism. Instead of going to the commercial service, samples from three later patients were sequenced in-house on an Illumina MiSeq and processed with MiXCR. Overall results and qualifications from the work: GvH clones were found in recipient bone marrow, and some of the GvH clones appeared earlier in ileal mucosa or blood, which is consistent with an intestinal mucosal origin. Patients with donor T cell macrochimerism had high GvH to HvG T cell clonal ratios in their allografts. Early after transplant, peak levels of circulating GvH clones were associated with declines in HvG clones. The relatively low number and heterogeneity of intestinal transplant patients limited the conclusions.

The time point label corresponds to: cells obtained before transplantation from donor or recipient. CD3+CD4+ and CD3+CD8+ populations were FACS-sorted from unstimulated pre-transplant donor and recipient cells taken from spleen or lymph nodes. As for this clone: The target of this receptor is not known. Base qualities are not at hand, and no much larger clone is one base apart.

The method behind the library was the immunoSEQ multiplex PCR assay. For most patients, genomic DNA was isolated using the Qiagen DNeasy Blood and Tissue Kit and was shipped frozen to Adaptive Biotechnologies for TCR sequencing. For most patients, genomic DNA was subjected to high-throughput TCR-beta CDR3 sequencing by Adaptive Biotechnologies. Under the source paper's analysis protocol: TCR sequencing data were retrieved from Adaptive's ImmunoSEQ software for around 19 patients, whereas a few other patients were processed with MiXCR and VDJtools. CD4 versus CD8 sorting errors were corrected by removing sequences found in both subsets at a frequency ratio below 5:1. Because the origin of CDR3 nucleotide sequences shared between donor and recipient could not be assigned, those sequences were removed. To be classed as alloreactive, a clone needed at least 2-fold expansion over unstimulated cells and a minimum CFSE-low frequency of 0.002% (template counts) or 0.001% (read counts). Clones were considered mappable if detected in sequenced pre-transplant spleen, lymph node, or MLR CFSE-low populations of the donor or recipient. The cumulative frequency of alloreactive clones was calculated as a percentage of all sequences, weighted by copy number. The table was pulled from immuneACCESS by TCRdb, which kept in-frame rearrangements only. Such tables lose some clones; where checked, under half of the loss comes from unresolved V genes, and the rest has no known cause. For V, J and clone size, that table is used; D and trimming come from the DNA. The sample yields 80,000 to 90,000 clones; under 90% were counted once. Clones ranked in the top ten supply around 0.11% of the sample.

The CDR3 sequence holds 11 residues, the cysteine and phenylalanine included. Of all the DNA, just the CDR3 is kept, 33 bases in frame from base 1. V sheds 4 bases and J sheds 4 bases, leaving 7 bases between their ends. The germline V gene encodes CDR1 DFQATT and CDR2 SNEGSKA (reference sequence). The chain employs TRBV20-1 and TRBJ1-1; the D gene cannot be named for sure. The TCR sequence derives from a human donor who received an intestinal transplant. Material: unstimulated CD4+ T cells sorted from spleen or lymph node cells, obtained before intestinal transplant. The bases are TGCAGTGCTACCCGGGGCACTGAAGCTTTCTTT. Its protein is CSATRGTEAFF.